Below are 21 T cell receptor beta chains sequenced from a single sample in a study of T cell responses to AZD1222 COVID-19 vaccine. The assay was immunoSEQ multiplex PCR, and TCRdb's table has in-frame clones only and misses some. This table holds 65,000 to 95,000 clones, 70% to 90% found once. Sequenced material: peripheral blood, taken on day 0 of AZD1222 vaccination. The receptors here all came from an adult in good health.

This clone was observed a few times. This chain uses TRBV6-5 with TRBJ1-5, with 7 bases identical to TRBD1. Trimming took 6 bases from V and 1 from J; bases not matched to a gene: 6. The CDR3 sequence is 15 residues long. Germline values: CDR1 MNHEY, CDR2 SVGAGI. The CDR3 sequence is CASRPNRGSNQPQHF. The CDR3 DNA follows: TGTGCCAGCAGACCCAACAGGGGCAGCAATCAGCCCCAGCATTTT.

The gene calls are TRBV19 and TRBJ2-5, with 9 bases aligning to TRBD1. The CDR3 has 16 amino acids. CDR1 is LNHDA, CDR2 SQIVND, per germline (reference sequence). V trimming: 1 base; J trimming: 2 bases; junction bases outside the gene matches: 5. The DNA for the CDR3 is TGTGCCAGTAGTATAGCCCGGACAGGGGATCAAGAGACCCAGTACTTC. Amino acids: CASSIARTGDQETQYF. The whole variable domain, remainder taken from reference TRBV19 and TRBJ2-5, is DGGITQSPKYLFRKEGQNVTLSCEQNLNHDAMYWYRQDPGQGLRLIYYSQIVNDFQKGDIAEGYSVSREKKESFPLTVTSAQKNPTAFYLCASSIARTGDQETQYFGPGTRLLVL.

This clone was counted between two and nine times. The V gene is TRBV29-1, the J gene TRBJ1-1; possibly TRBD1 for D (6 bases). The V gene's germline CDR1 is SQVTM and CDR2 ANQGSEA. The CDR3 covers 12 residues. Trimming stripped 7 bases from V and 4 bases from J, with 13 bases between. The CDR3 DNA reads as TGCAGCGCGGGGGGGCACGGCACTGAAGCTTTCTTT. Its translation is CSAGGHGTEAFF. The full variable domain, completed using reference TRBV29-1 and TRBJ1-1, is SAVISQKPSRDICQRGTSLTIQCQVDSQVTMMFWYRQQPGQSLTLIATANQGSEATYESGFVIDKFPISRPNLTFSTLTVSNMSPEDSSIYLCSAGGHGTEAFFGQGTRLTVV.

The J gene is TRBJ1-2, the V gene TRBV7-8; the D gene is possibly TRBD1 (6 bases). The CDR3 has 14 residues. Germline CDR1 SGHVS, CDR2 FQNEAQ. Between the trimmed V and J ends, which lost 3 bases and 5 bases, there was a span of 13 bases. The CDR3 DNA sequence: TGTGCCAGCAGCTTGGATAGGGGGGGGTATGGCTACACCTTC. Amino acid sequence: CASSLDRGGYGYTF. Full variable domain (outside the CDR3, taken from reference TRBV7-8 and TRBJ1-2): GAGVSQSPRYKVAKRGQDVALRCDPISGHVSLFWYQQALGQGPEFLTYFQNEAQLDKSGLPSDRFFAERPEGSVSTLKIQRTQQEDSAVYLCASSLDRGGYGYTFGSGTRLTVV.

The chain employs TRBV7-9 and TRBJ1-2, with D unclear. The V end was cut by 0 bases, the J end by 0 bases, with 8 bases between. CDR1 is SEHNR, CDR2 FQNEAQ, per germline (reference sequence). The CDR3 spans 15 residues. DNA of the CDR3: TGTGCCAGCAGCTTAGCGAGGACCTCTAACTATGGCTACACCTTC. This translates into CASSLARTSNYGYTF. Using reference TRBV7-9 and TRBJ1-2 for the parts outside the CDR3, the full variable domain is DTGVSQNPRHKITKRGQNVTFRCDPISEHNRLYWYRQTLGQGPEFLTYFQNEAQLEKSRLLSDRFSAERPKGSFSTLEIQRTEQGDSAMYLCASSLARTSNYGYTFGSGTRLTVV.

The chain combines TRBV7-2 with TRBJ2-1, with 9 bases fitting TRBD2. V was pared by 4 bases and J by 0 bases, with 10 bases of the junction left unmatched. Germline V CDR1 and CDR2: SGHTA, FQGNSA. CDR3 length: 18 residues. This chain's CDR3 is CASSSSGGPSSSYNEQFF. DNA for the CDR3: TGTGCCAGCAGCTCAAGCGGGGGGCCCTCCAGCTCCTACAATGAGCAGTTCTTC.

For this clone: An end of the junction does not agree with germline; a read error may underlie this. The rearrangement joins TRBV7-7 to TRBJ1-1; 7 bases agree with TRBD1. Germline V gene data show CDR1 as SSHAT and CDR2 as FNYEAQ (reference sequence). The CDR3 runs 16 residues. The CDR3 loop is CASSLGRTGGDTEAFF. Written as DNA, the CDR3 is TGTGCTAGCAGCTTAGGTCGGACAGGCGGGGACACTGAAGCTTTCTTT.

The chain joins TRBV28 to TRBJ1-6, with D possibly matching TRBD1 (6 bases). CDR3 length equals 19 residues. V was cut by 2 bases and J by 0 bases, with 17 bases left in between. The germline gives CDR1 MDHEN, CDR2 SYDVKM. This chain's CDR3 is CASSLVVYGGPSYNSPLHF. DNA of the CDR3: TGTGCCAGCAGTTTAGTGGTGTATGGGGGGCCCTCCTATAATTCACCCCTCCACTTT.

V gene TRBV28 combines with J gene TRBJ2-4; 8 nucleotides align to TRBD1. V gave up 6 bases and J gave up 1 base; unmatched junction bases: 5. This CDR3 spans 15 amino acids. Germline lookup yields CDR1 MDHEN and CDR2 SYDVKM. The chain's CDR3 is CASRAGGGAKNIQYF. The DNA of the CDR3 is TGTGCCAGCAGGGCAGGGGGCGGGGCCAAAAACATTCAGTACTTC.

The CDR3 loop is CASGQSYEQYF. For the CDR3, the DNA is TGTGCCAGCGGACAGTCCTACGAGCAGTACTTC. The V gene is TRBV25-1, the J gene TRBJ2-7; possible D gene TRBD1, 6 bases. Trimming took 8 bases from V and 1 from J, leaving 6 bases between them. This CDR3 comprises 11 residues. Germline CDR1 and CDR2: MGHDK and SYGVNS.

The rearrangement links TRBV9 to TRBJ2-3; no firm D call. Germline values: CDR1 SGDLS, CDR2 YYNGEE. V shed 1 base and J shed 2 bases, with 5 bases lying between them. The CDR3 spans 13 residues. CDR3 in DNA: TGTGCCAGCAGCGTATTCTCCACAGATACGCAGTATTTT. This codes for CASSVFSTDTQYF.

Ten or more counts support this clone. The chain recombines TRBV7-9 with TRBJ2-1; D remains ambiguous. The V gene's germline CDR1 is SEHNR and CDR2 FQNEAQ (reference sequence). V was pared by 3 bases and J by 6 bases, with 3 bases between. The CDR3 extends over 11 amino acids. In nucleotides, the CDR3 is TGTGCCAGCAGCTTCCCCAATGAGCAGTTCTTC. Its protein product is CASSFPNEQFF.

CDR3 sequence (DNA): TGTGCCAGCAGCCCCCCCTCGGGACTTTCTCCCTATGGCTACACCTTC. It codes for CASSPPSGLSPYGYTF. The V and J genes are TRBV9 and TRBJ1-2; tentatively, D is TRBD1 (5 bases). The CDR3 has 16 amino acids. Germline V gene sequence: CDR1 SGDLS, CDR2 YYNGEE. Trimming cost V 4 bases and J 4 bases, with 20 bases left between them. Variable domain in full (rest from reference TRBV9 and TRBJ1-2): DSGVTQTPKHLITATGQRVTLRCSPRSGDLSVYWYQQSLDQGLQFLIQYYNGEERAKGNILERFSAQQFPDLHSELNLSSLELGDSALYFCASSPPSGLSPYGYTFGSGTRLTVV.

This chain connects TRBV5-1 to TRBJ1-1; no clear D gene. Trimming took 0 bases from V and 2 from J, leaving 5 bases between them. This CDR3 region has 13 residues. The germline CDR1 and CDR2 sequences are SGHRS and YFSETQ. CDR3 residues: CASSLAVNTEAFF. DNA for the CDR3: TGCGCCAGCAGCTTGGCGGTAAACACTGAAGCTTTCTTT.

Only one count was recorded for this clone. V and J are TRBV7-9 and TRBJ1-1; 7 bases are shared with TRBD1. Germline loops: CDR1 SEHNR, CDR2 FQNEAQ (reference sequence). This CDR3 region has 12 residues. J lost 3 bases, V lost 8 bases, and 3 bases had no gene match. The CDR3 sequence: CASRQGDTEAFF. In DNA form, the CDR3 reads TGTGCCAGCCGTCAGGGGGACACTGAAGCTTTCTTT.

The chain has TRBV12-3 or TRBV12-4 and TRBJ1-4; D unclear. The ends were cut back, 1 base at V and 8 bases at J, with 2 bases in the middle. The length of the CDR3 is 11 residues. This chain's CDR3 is CASSLDEKLFF. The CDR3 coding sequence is TGTGCCAGCAGTTTAGACGAAAAACTGTTTTTT.

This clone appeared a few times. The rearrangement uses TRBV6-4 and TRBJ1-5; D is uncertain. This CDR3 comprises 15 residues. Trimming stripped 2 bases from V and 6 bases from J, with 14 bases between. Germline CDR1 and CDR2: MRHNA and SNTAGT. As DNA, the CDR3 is TGTGCCAGCAGTGACCACTCGACCGGGAGTCAGCCCCAGCATTTT. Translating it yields CASSDHSTGSQPQHF.

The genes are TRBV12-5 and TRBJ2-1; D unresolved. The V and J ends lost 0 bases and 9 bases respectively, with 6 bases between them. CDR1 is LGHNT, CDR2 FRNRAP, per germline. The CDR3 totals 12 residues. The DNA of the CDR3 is TGTGCTAGTGGTTTGGTACAATGTGAGCAGTTCTTC. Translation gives CASGLVQCEQFF.

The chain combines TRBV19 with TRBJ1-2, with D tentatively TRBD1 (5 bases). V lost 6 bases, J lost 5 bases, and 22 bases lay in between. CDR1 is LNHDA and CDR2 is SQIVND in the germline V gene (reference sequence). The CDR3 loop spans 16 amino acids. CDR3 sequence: CASRMPGRPHKYGYTF. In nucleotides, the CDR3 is TGTGCCAGTAGGATGCCGGGACGGCCGCATAAATATGGCTACACCTTC.

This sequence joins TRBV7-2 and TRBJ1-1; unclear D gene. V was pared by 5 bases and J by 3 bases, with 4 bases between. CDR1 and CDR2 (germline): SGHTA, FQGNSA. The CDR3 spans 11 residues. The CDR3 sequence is CASSAYTEAFF. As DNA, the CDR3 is TGTGCCAGCAGCGCATACACTGAAGCTTTCTTT.

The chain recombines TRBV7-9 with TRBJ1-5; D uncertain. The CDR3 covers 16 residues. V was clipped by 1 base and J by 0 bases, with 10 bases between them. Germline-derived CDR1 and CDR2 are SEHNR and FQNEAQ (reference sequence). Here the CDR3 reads CASSLVTEYSNQPQHF. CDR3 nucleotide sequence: TGTGCCAGCAGCTTAGTGACCGAATATAGCAATCAGCCCCAGCATTTT.